The following is a T cell receptor (beta chain) sequence with its context. Antigen: not known. The data were obtained in a study of OX40 agonist ivuxolimab in advanced cancers. For the study at large: A diagnosis of hepatocellular carcinoma, melanoma, renal cell or head and neck cancer was present in dose-escalation patients. Study-level results: Partial responders treated at 0.1-3.0 mg/kg exhibited clonal expansion among the lowest measured. There were, on average, more expanded clones in CD8+ T cells than in CD4+.

The CDR3 spans 15 residues. CDR1 KGHSH and CDR2 LQKENI come from the germline V gene. Trimming cost V 0 bases and J 7 bases; bases outside gene matches: 2. Sequenced by immunoSEQ multiplex PCR; TCRdb stores in-frame clones only, minus some. The sample has about 60,000 clones; 86% are singletons. The specimen comprised CD4+ or CD8+ T cells sorted from blood, sampled in a trial of the OX40 agonist ivuxolimab. The chain is built from TRBV18 and TRBJ2-7; 14 bases map to TRBD2. This TCR was sampled from an adult with an advanced solid tumor such as melanoma, head and neck, liver or kidney cancer. The CDR3 spells CASSPPGLAGDEQYF. In nucleotides, the CDR3 is TGTGCCAGCTCACCACCGGGACTAGCGGGGGATGAGCAGTACTTC.